The clone carrying this TCR beta chain has at least ten counts. CDR1 is SNHLY and CDR2 is FYNNEI in the germline V gene. The V gene lost 9 bases and the J gene lost 8 bases, with 19 bases spanning the gap. This CDR3 contains 13 residues. This sample is part of a study of blood T cell repertoires in COVID-19. Across the whole study: PBMCs, B-cell-depleted T cells, or T cells were the source of the cDNA or gDNA that made up the material.

Repertoires were generated with immunoSEQ multiplex PCR, while TCRdb's copy carries only in-frame clones and drops some. There are 70,000 to 95,000 clones in the sample; more than 85% occur only once, and 11% to 15% lies in the top ten. The rearrangement joins TRBV2 to TRBJ1-2, with no clear D. The clonotype was recovered from a man between 65 and 80 years old with active or convalescent COVID-19. Input material: peripheral blood. CDR3 sequence: CARREGSVRGYTF. Written as DNA, the CDR3 is TGTGCCAGAAGAGAAGGGTCTGTGAGAGGCTACACCTTC.